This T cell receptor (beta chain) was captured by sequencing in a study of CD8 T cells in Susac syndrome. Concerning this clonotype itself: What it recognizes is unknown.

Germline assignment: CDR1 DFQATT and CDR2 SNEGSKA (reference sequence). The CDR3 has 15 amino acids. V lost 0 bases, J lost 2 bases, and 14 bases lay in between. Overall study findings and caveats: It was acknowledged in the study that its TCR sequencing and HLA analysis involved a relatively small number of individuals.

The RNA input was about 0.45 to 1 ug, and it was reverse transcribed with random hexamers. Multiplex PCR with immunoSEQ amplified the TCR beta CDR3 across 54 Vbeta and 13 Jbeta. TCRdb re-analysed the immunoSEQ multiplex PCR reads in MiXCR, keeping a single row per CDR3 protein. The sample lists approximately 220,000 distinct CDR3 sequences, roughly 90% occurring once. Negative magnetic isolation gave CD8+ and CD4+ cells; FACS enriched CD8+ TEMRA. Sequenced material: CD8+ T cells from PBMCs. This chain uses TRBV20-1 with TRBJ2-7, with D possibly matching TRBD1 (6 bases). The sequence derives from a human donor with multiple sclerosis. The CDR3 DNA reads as TGCAGTGCTAGAGATAAAGGACAGTCGACCTACGAGCAGTACTTC. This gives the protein CSARDKGQSTYEQYF.